This TCR beta chain was captured by sequencing in a study of blood T cell repertoires in COVID-19. The wider study: COVID-19 samples from acute and convalescent phases originated in the United States, Italy and Spain. T cells, B-cell-depleted T cells, or PBMCs supplied cDNA or gDNA.

In the authors' methods: Amplification of reference gene primers provided the estimated nucleated cell counts. Libraries were prepared by immunoSEQ multiplex PCR; TCRdb keeps only in-frame clonotypes and omits some of them. V and J calls and clone size come straight from that table; D and trimming were deduced from the DNA. Among 170,000 or so clones, 65% to 90% were seen once, and the ten largest hold 1.5%. V was trimmed by 7 bases and J by 4 bases, leaving 15 bases between them. From germline, CDR1 is ENHRY and CDR2 SYGVKD. The CDR3 is made up of 14 amino acids. The chain joins TRBV10-3 to TRBJ2-3; perhaps TRBD1 as D (6 bases). Sequencing used peripheral blood. The sequence was collected from a human donor in a cohort sampled during active COVID-19. CDR3 in DNA: TGTGCCATCAATACAGGGTCAAGGGCAGATACGCAGTATTTT. Its protein product is CAINTGSRADTQYF.